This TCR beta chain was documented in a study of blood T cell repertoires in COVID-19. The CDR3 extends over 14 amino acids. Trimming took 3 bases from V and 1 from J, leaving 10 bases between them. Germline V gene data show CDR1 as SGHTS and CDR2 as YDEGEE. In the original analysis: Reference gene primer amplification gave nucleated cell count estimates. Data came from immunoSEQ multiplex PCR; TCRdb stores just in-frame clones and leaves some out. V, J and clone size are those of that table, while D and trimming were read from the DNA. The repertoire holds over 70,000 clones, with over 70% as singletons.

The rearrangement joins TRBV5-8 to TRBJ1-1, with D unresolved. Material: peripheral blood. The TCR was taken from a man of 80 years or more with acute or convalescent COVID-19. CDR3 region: CASSWMRGNTEAFF. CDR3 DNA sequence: TGTGCCAGCAGCTGGATGCGGGGGAACACTGAAGCTTTCTTT.